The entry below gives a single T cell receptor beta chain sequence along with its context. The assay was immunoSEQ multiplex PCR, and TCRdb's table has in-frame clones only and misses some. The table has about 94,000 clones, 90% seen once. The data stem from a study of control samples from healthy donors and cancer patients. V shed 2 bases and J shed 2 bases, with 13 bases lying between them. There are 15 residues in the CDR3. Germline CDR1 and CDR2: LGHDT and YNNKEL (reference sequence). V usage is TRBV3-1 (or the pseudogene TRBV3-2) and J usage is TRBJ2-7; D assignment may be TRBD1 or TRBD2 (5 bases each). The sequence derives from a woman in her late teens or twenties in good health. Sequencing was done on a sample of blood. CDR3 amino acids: CASSQTREGTYEQYF. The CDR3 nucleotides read TGTGCCAGCAGCCAAACTCGTGAGGGGACCTACGAGCAGTACTTC.